This TCR beta chain was captured in a study of CD4 and CD8 cells across lung adenocarcinoma regions. Localized lung adenocarcinoma, a non-small cell lung cancer, affected the donors. The CDR3 sequence is 15 residues long. Looked up from germline, CDR1 is MNHNS and CDR2 is SASEGT. V lost 2 bases and J 2 bases, leaving 11 bases between the germline ends. TCRdb redid the calling of the PCR reads with MiXCR, one entry per CDR3 protein. The table includes 25,000 or so distinct CDR3 sequences, around 52% detected once. This chain uses TRBV6-1 with TRBJ2-3; D gene ambiguous. This clonotype was obtained from a male donor with lung adenocarcinoma. The CD4 and CD8 labels of this study may be unreliable. The sample comprised CD4+ T cells from the center of a lung tumor. CDR3 in amino acids: CASSERSGYTDTQYF. In nucleotides, the CDR3 is TGTGCCAGCAGTGAACGGTCAGGATACACAGATACGCAGTATTTT.